One sample yielded the 6 T cell receptor beta chains listed below, sequenced in a study of human CD8 memory T cell subsets. Libraries of TCR beta chains were produced by 5' RACE (UMI-labeled). TCRdb derives one entry per CDR3 protein from the 5' RACE reads, leaving out DNA. The data show fewer than 4,500 distinct CDR3 sequences, and the top ten clones hold 33%. Sequencing was done on a sample of CD8+ T cells from PBMCs. The receptors stem from a human donor in good health.

The chain combines TRBV20-1 with TRBJ1-1. The CDR3 extends over 15 amino acids. Per the germline V gene, CDR1 is DFQATT and CDR2 is SNEGSKA (reference sequence). CDR3: CSARGFSGRSREAFF.

This chain joins TRBV13 and TRBJ1-1; TCRdb's assignment of TRBD1 cannot be checked, as there is no DNA. The length of the CDR3 is 14 residues. Germline CDR1 is PRHDT and CDR2 is FYEKMQ (reference sequence). The CDR3 reads CASRWRGQGTEAFF. Full variable domain (rest looked up from reference TRBV13 and TRBJ1-1): AAGVIQSPRHLIKEKRETATLKCYPIPRHDTVYWYQQGPGQDPQFLISFYEKMQSDKGSIPDRFSAQQFSDYHSELNMSSLELGDSALYFCASRWRGQGTEAFFGQGTRLTVV.

V usage is TRBV7-9 and J usage is TRBJ2-7; TCRdb indicates TRBD2, and absent DNA this call remains unverified. CDR1 is SEHNR, CDR2 FQNEAQ, per germline (reference sequence). This CDR3 contains 20 residues. CDR3 amino acids: CASSPERQGPGLAVWYEQYF.

The gene calls are TRBV11-2 and TRBJ2-1. The CDR3 spans 12 residues. The germline CDR1 and CDR2 sequences are SGHAT and FQNNGV. This CDR3 reads CASSFSYNEQFF.

The rearrangement joins TRBV7-8 to TRBJ2-7; checking the TCRdb D call of TRBD1 is not possible without DNA. Per the germline V gene, CDR1 is SGHVS and CDR2 is FQNEAQ. This CDR3 comprises 14 residues. The CDR3 sequence is CASSLGQGAYEQYF.

This clonotype ranks as medium-sized in terms of frequency. This rearrangement joins TRBV20-1 to TRBJ2-7; without DNA, the TCRdb call of TRBD1 cannot be checked. The CDR3 loop spans 13 amino acids. CDR1 DFQATT and CDR2 SNEGSKA come from the germline V gene (reference sequence). CDR3 sequence reads: CSAPGQGNSEQYF.